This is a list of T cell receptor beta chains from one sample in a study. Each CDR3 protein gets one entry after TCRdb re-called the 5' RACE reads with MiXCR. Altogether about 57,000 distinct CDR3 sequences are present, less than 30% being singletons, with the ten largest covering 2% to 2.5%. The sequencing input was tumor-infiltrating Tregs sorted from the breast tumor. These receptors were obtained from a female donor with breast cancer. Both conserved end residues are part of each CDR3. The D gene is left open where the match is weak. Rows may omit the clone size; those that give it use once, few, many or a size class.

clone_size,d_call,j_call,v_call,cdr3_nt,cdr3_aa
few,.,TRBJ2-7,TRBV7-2,TGTGCCAGCAGCCTAGGAGGAGGGGAGCAGTACTTC,CASSLGGGEQYF
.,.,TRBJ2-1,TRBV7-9,TGTGCCAGCAGCTCACTAGGGAGTTACAGCAATGAGCAGTTCTTC,CASSSLGSYSNEQFF
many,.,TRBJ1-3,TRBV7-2,TGTGCCAGCAGCTTAACCCAAGACAGCACCATATATTTT,CASSLTQDSTIYF
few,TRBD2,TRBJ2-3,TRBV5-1,TGCGCCAGCAGCTTGCAGGCTAGCGGGGGGGATACGCAGTATTTT,CASSLQASGGDTQYF
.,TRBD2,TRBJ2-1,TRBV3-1,TGTGCCAGCAGCCAAGTAGCGGGGGGGCCAGGTGAGCAGTTCTTC,CASSQVAGGPGEQFF
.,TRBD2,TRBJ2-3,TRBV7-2,TGTGCCAGCAGCCCAGCGGGACTTGAGGCAGATACGCAGTATTTT,CASSPAGLEADTQYF
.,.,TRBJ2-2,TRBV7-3,TGTGCCGGCAGCTTAATTGAGAGCACCGGGGAGCTGTTTTTT,CAGSLIESTGELFF
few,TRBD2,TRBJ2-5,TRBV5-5,TGTGCCAGCAGCCGAACCGGGACTAGCGTACAAGAGACCCAGTACTTC,CASSRTGTSVQETQYF
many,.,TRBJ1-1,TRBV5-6,TGTGCCAGCAGCTTGGACACTGAAGCTTTCTTT,CASSLDTEAFF
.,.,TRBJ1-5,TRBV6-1,TGTGCCAGCAACGCGGGAGCGGGGACGGATCAGCCCCAGCATTTT,CASNAGAGTDQPQHF
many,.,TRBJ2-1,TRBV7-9,TGTGCCAGCAGCCCCGATCGAGCGGCCTACAATGAGCAGTTCTTC,CASSPDRAAYNEQFF
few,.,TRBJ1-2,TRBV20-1,TGCAGTGCTAGAGCCGGCGTTTGGGGAACCTTC,CSARAGVWGTF
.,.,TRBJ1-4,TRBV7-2,TGTGCCAGCAGCTTAAGTTTAATAAGTCGTCAGGGTAATGAAAAACTGTTTTTT,CASSLSLISRQGNEKLFF
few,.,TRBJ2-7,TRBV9,TGTGCCAGCAGCCCAGGGGTTCTTGACTACGAGCAGTACTTC,CASSPGVLDYEQYF
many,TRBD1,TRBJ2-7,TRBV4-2,TGTGCCAGCAGCCAAGATCTACAGGGGGCTGGTGAGCAGTACTTC,CASSQDLQGAGEQYF
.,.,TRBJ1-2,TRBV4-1,TGCGCCAGCAGCCCCCTGAACCGACCGGACTATGGCTACACCTTC,CASSPLNRPDYGYTF
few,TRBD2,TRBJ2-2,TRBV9,TGTGCCAGCAGCGTAACTAGCGGGAGGGATGACGGGGAGCTGTTTTTT,CASSVTSGRDDGELFF
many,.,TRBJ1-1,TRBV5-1,TGCGCCAGCAGCTTGGGGAGGATGGGTCTGAACACTGAAGCTTTCTTT,CASSLGRMGLNTEAFF
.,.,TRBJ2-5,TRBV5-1,TGCGCCAGCAGCGAGAGGACAGAAGAGACCCAGTACTTC,CASSERTEETQYF
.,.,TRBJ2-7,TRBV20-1,TGCATCCGCCACAGGGATGGGGGATACGAGCAGTACTTC,CIRHRDGGYEQYF
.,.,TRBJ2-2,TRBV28,TGTGCCAGCAGTTTATTTAAGGGGGGCTGGAACACCGGGGAGCTGTTTTTT,CASSLFKGGWNTGELFF
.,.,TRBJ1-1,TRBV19,TGTGCCAGTAGTATTTACTTTCAGGGGACCAGACCGAGGAACACTGAAGCTTTCTTT,CASSIYFQGTRPRNTEAFF
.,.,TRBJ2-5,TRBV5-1,TGCGCCAGCAGCACCGTACTAGCTACAAAGGGCGAGACCCAGTACTTC,CASSTVLATKGETQYF
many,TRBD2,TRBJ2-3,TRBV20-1,TGCAGTGCGACGGGACTAGCGGGCGCCGCAGATACGCAGTATTTT,CSATGLAGAADTQYF
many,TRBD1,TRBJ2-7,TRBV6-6,TGTGCCAGCAGTTACTCTCCCGGACAGGGGCTGGAGCAGTACTTC,CASSYSPGQGLEQYF
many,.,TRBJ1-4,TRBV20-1,TGCAGTGCTAGAGGGGGGGCGGGAGAAAAACTGTTTTTT,CSARGGAGEKLFF
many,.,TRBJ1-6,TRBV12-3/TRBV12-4,TGTGCCAGCAGAGGGTCTCTTGATTCACCCCTCCACTTT,CASRGSLDSPLHF
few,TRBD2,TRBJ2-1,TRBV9,TGTGCCAGCAGCCCGTTAGCGGGAGGGCCGGTCGATGAGCAGTTCTTC,CASSPLAGGPVDEQFF
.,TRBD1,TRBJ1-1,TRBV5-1,TGCGCCGGCAGCCCGCGACAGGGGGTAATCACTGAAGCTTTCTTT,CAGSPRQGVITEAFF
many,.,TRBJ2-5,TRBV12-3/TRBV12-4,TGTGCCAGCAGTTACAAAACGGGACACCACCAAGAGACCCAGTACTTC,CASSYKTGHHQETQYF
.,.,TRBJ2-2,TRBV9,TGTGCCAGCAGCGTGGGGGGTCCCGGGGAGCTGTTTTTT,CASSVGGPGELFF
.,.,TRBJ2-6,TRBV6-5,TGTGCCACCACAGACGGTCTTTGGGCCAACGTCCTGACTTTC,CATTDGLWANVLTF
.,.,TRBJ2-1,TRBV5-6,TGTGCCAGCAGCTTGACTAGCAATGAGCAGTTCTTC,CASSLTSNEQFF
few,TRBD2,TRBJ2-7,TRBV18,TGTGCCAGCTCACTCGGGACTACCTCCTACGAGCAGTACTTC,CASSLGTTSYEQYF
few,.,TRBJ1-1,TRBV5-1,TGCGCCAGCAGCTCGCCGTCGGGGAACACTGAAGCTTTCTTT,CASSSPSGNTEAFF
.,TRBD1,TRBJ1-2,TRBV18,TGTGCCAGCTCACCGACGGACAGGGCGTACGGCTACACCTTC,CASSPTDRAYGYTF
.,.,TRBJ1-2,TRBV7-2,TGTGCCAGCAGCTCCCGTATAACGCTAGCTAACTATGGCTACACCTTC,CASSSRITLANYGYTF
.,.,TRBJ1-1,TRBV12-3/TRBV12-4,TGTGCCCTTGGGTCCGCTGAAGCTTTCTTT,CALGSAEAFF
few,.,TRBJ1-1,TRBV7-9,TGTGCCAGCAGCGCCCAGATGAACACTGAAGCTTTCTTT,CASSAQMNTEAFF
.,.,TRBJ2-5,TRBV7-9,TGTGCCAGCAGCTTAGGTAGCGGAGGGGTGGAGACCCAGTACTTC,CASSLGSGGVETQYF
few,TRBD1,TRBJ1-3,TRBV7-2,TGTGCCAGCAGTTCGGACAGGCGGAACACCATATATTTT,CASSSDRRNTIYF
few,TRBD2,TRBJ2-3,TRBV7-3,TGTGCCAGCAGCTCCCAAAACCGACTAGCGGGAGGGCCTGGCACAGATACGCAGTATTTT,CASSSQNRLAGGPGTDTQYF
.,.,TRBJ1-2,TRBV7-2,TGTGCCAGCAGCTTCCCTACGTCAGGGGATGGCTACACCTTC,CASSFPTSGDGYTF
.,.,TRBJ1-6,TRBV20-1,TGCAGTGCTAGAGTTATCCAGGATAATTCACCCCTCCACTTT,CSARVIQDNSPLHF
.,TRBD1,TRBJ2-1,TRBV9,TGTGCCAGCAGCGTATCAGGGGGAGCCGATGAGCAGTTCTTC,CASSVSGGADEQFF
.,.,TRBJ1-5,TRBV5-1,TGCGCCAGCAGACGGGACACCCATAGCAATCAGCCCCAGCATTTT,CASRRDTHSNQPQHF
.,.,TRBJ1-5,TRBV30,TGTGCCTGGAACAGAGACAATCAGCCCCAGCATTTT,CAWNRDNQPQHF
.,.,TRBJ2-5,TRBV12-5,TGTGCTAGTCAACCGGGAGCCGGGGGAGAGACCCAGTACTTC,CASQPGAGGETQYF
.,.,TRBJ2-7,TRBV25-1,TGTGCCAGCAGTACCTCCCAGGGATACAACTACGAGCAGTACTTC,CASSTSQGYNYEQYF
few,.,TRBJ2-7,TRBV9,TGTGCCAGCAGCGTAGACCCACTAGCCTCCTACGAGCAGTACTTC,CASSVDPLASYEQYF
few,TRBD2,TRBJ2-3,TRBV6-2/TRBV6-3,TGTGCCAGCAGTTACCTCCGTGGCGGGAGGAAGATGGGGAGCACAGATACGCAGTATTTT,CASSYLRGGRKMGSTDTQYF
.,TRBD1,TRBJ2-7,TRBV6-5,TGTGCCAGCAGTTTGAGACAGGGAAGCTCCTACGAGCAGTACTTC,CASSLRQGSSYEQYF
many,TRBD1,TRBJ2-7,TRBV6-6,TGTGCCAGCAGTTACTCGGGACAGGGGGTCAACGAGCAGTACTTC,CASSYSGQGVNEQYF
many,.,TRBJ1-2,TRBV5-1,TGCGCCAGCAGCGCACACAGTGATGGCTACACCTTC,CASSAHSDGYTF
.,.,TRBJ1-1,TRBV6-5,TGTGCCAGCATTTCAGGTCTCATGAACACTGAAGCTTTCTTT,CASISGLMNTEAFF
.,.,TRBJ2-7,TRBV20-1,TGCAGTGCTAGAGGGGGCGGAGCCACACCCTTAACGAACTACGAGCAGTACTTC,CSARGGGATPLTNYEQYF
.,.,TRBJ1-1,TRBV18,TGTGCCAGCTCAGATCAAGCTAACACTGTAGCTTTCTTT,CASSDQANTVAFF
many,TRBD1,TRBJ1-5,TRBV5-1,TGCGCCAGCAGCCCGGGACAGGGTAATCAGCCCCAGCATTTT,CASSPGQGNQPQHF
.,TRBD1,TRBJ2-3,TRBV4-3,TGCGCCAGCAGCCAAGATCCCCAGGGGGTGTCGTATTTT,CASSQDPQGVSYF